The 17 T cell receptor beta chains below were found in one sample sequenced in a study of CD8+ T cells in alopecia areata. Treatment noted: oral pan-JAK inhibitor, 5-10 mg twice daily. Sequencing used cDNA as its template, made by extracting RNA and reverse transcribing it. The table came from immunoSEQ multiplex PCR; TCRdb's copy has only in-frame clones and leaves some out. The data hold about 110,000 clones, with roughly three fifths observed a single time. This specimen consisted of CD8+ T cells sorted from blood, obtained at week 24, from a patient treated with tofacitinib. The receptor source for this set is a human donor with alopecia areata.

The sample holds a few counts of this clone. The genes are TRBV30 and TRBJ2-1; 10 nucleotides align to TRBD1. The CDR3 runs to 14 residues. Germline lookup yields CDR1 GTSNPN and CDR2 SVGIG (reference sequence). Germline trimming cut 2 bases from V and 8 bases from J; bases unmatched to any gene: 6. CDR3 sequence reads: CAWSSGTGVHEQFF. CDR3 bases: TGTGCCTGGAGTTCCGGGACAGGGGTTCATGAGCAGTTCTTC.

This chain uses TRBV6-6 with TRBJ1-2; no clear D gene. Germline V gene lookup returns CDR1 MNHNY and CDR2 SVGAGI (reference sequence). This CDR3 is built from 13 residues. The V and J ends lost 6 bases and 4 bases respectively, with 12 bases between them. Here the CDR3 DNA reads TGTGCCAGCAGCAATGACCAGACCTATGGCTACACCTTC. It yields the protein CASSNDQTYGYTF.

The chain employs TRBV9 and TRBJ1-1; no definite D call. Germline assignment: CDR1 SGDLS and CDR2 YYNGEE. With 0 bases removed from V and 0 bases from J, the gap between germline ends came to 6 bases. The CDR3 loop spans 14 amino acids. CDR3 nucleotides: TGTGCCAGCAGCGTAGGTCGCATGAACACTGAAGCTTTCTTT. Amino acids: CASSVGRMNTEAFF.

The chain joins TRBV4-2 to TRBJ1-4; D unclear. The CDR3 is 17 amino acids. From germline, CDR1 is LGHNA and CDR2 YNFKEQ. V dropped 1 base and J dropped 0 bases, with 12 bases sitting between them. The DNA of the CDR3 is TGTGCCAGCAGCCAAGCTCCCCCCGGTTCAACTAATGAAAAACTGTTTTTT. Translation gives CASSQAPPGSTNEKLFF.

This rearrangement joins TRBV7-9 to TRBJ2-7; 8 bases are shared with TRBD2. After removal of 5 bases from V and 0 bases from J, the junction contained 6 bases not matched to a gene. Per germline, CDR1 SEHNR and CDR2 FQNEAQ (reference sequence). This CDR3 has 15 residues. CDR3 loop: CASSKRGFLSYEQYF. CDR3 DNA sequence: TGTGCCAGCAGCAAGCGGGGGTTTCTCTCCTACGAGCAGTACTTC. Using reference TRBV7-9 and TRBJ2-7 for the parts outside the CDR3, the full variable domain is DTGVSQNPRHKITKRGQNVTFRCDPISEHNRLYWYRQTLGQGPEFLTYFQNEAQLEKSRLLSDRFSAERPKGSFSTLEIQRTEQGDSAMYLCASSKRGFLSYEQYFGPGTRLTVT.

The chain carries TRBV29-1 and TRBJ1-2, with D perhaps TRBD1 (6 bases). V lost 4 bases, J lost 5 bases, and 14 bases lay in between. The CDR3 contains 13 residues. Germline CDR1 SQVTM, CDR2 ANQGSEA. The CDR3 DNA is TGCAGCGTTGTGGGCAGGGGCAGATATGGCTACACCTTC. As protein: CSVVGRGRYGYTF.

This clone was seen only a few times. This chain links TRBV5-4 with TRBJ2-5; D is perhaps TRBD2 (6 bases). This CDR3 is 12 amino acids long. Germline values: CDR1 SGHNT, CDR2 YYREEE (reference sequence). Trimming took 4 bases from V and 3 from J, leaving 7 bases between them. CDR3 DNA: TGTGCCAGCAGCCCGGGGGAAGAGACCCAGTACTTC. Translation gives CASSPGEETQYF.

The CDR3 DNA follows: TGCGCCAGCAGCCCCCCGGAAACCTACGAGCAGTACTTC. Translated: CASSPPETYEQYF. The chain links TRBV4-1 to TRBJ2-7; D is unclear. V was cut by 4 bases and J by 2 bases, with 9 bases left in between. Germline values: CDR1 MGHRA, CDR2 YSYEKL. The CDR3 consists of 13 residues.

The J gene is TRBJ2-1, the V gene TRBV30, with a possible D match to TRBD1 (6 bases). The CDR3 consists of 11 residues. Germline V gene sequence: CDR1 GTSNPN, CDR2 SVGIG (reference sequence). V shed 3 bases and J shed 10 bases, with 10 bases lying between them. The CDR3 reads CAWSAGTEQFF. In nucleotides, the CDR3 is TGTGCCTGGAGCGCCGGGACAGAGCAGTTCTTC.

The chain couples TRBV29-1 to TRBJ2-1; the D is unclear. CDR1 and CDR2 (germline): SQVTM, ANQGSEA. Trimming took off 7 bases at V and 8 bases at J, with 9 bases between the two ends. This CDR3 has 10 amino acids. The CDR3 nucleotides read TGCAGCGGTACGAGTGATGAGCAGTTCTTC. Translation gives CSGTSDEQFF.

The chain links TRBV2 to TRBJ2-2, with D tentatively TRBD2 (5 bases). Trimming shortened V by 11 bases and J by 6 bases, and 22 bases separated the two germline ends. The germline V gene has CDR1 SNHLY and CDR2 FYNNEI. The CDR3 sequence is 15 residues long. The CDR3 sequence: CAVLPGSDAAGELFF. DNA of the CDR3: TGTGCCGTACTACCGGGATCCGACGCCGCCGGGGAGCTGTTTTTT.

This clone was counted a few times. This chain uses TRBV13 with TRBJ2-1; no definite D call. The V and J ends lost 3 bases and 8 bases respectively, with 8 bases between them. The CDR3 sequence is 12 residues long. Per germline, CDR1 PRHDT and CDR2 FYEKMQ (reference sequence). DNA for the CDR3: TGTGCCAGCAGCTTGCTCGGCGATGAGCAGTTCTTC. This codes for CASSLLGDEQFF.

The rearrangement joins TRBV6-5 to TRBJ2-4, with D hard to call. The germline V and J ends were trimmed by 6 bases and 9 bases, with 12 bases remaining between them. Per the germline V gene, CDR1 is MNHEY and CDR2 is SVGAGI. The CDR3 spans 12 residues. CDR3 bases: TGTGCCAGCAGCTCAGGCGATTTCATTCAGTACTTC. Translation: CASSSGDFIQYF.

This chain uses TRBV5-1 with TRBJ2-6; TRBD1 aligns across 10 bases. The V gene end was trimmed by 3 bases and the J gene end by 0 bases; junction bases not matched to a gene: 12. From germline, CDR1 is SGHRS and CDR2 YFSETQ. The CDR3 runs 20 residues. The CDR3 loop reads CASSSPGTGAISSGANVLTF. In DNA, the CDR3 is TGCGCCAGCAGCTCTCCCGGGACAGGGGCGATCTCCTCTGGGGCCAACGTCCTGACTTTC.

The chain recombines TRBV30 with TRBJ2-2, with D perhaps TRBD2 (7 bases). The CDR3 extends over 16 amino acids. Germline assignment: CDR1 GTSNPN and CDR2 SVGIG (reference sequence). Trimming took off 4 bases at V and 2 bases at J, with 17 bases between the two ends. The CDR3 region has the DNA TGTGCCTGGATATCCCTGGCGGGGGCAAACACCGGGGAGCTGTTTTTT. Protein: CAWISLAGANTGELFF.

This clone occurred a few times. The chain joins TRBV10-3 to TRBJ2-7; TRBD1 might be the D (6 bases). Per germline, CDR1 ENHRY and CDR2 SYGVKD. V was pared by 2 bases and J by 5 bases, with 13 bases between. The CDR3 has 14 amino acids. The CDR3 region is CAISEITGQDEQYF. CDR3 DNA sequence: TGTGCCATCAGTGAGATAACAGGGCAAGACGAGCAGTACTTC.

This clone has a handful of counts. This chain links TRBV27 with TRBJ1-2; D uncertain. V was pared by 3 bases and J by 6 bases, with 20 bases between. CDR3 length equals 16 residues. CDR1 is MNHEY, CDR2 SMNVEV, per germline (reference sequence). CDR3 sequence: CASSLGGVGLLDGYTF. The CDR3 nucleotides are TGTGCCAGCAGTTTGGGCGGGGTTGGCCTCCTGGATGGCTACACCTTC.